The present T cell receptor beta chain was sequenced within a study of PD-1 blockade in classical Hodgkin lymphoma. Stated time point: cycle 4 day 1 (C4D1), after more than 5 weeks of nivolumab. Every single patient, without exception, relapsed after autologous stem cell transplantation, and brentuximab vedotin exposure varied. Clones were read by immunoSEQ multiplex PCR, and TCRdb kept only the in-frame ones, dropping some. The profile shows 43,000 or so clones, 78% of them singletons. The CDR3 is 15 amino acids. Trimming took 6 bases from V and 5 from J; bases not matched to a gene: 10. Germline V gene sequence: CDR1 ENHRY, CDR2 SYGVKD.

The chain is built from TRBV10-3 and TRBJ1-2; 9 nucleotides align to TRBD1. The receptor was isolated from a human donor with classical Hodgkin lymphoma. Sequenced material: peripheral blood mononuclear cells (PBMCs), taken before the fourth cycle of nivolumab. The CDR3 reads CAIRERTGEWYGYTF. Here the CDR3 DNA reads TGTGCCATCAGGGAAAGGACAGGGGAATGGTATGGCTACACCTTC.